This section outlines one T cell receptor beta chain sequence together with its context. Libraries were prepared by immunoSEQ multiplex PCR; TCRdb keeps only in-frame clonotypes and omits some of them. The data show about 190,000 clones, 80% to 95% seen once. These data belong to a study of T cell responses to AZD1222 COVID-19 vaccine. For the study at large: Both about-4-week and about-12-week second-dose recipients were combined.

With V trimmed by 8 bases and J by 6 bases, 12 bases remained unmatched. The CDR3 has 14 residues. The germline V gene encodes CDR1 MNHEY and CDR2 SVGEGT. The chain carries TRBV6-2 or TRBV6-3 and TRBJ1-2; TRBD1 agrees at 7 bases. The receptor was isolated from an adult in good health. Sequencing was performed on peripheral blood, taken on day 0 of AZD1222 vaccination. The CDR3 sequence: CASGQGTEYNGYTF. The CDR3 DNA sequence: TGTGCCAGCGGCCAAGGGACAGAATATAATGGCTACACCTTC.